One and the same sample provided the 8 T cell receptor beta chains below, sequenced in a study of identical twins (dated by TCRdb to about 2016). Libraries were constructed by 5' RACE. For sequencing, an Illumina HiSeq 2000 was employed. TCRdb trimmed public reads at Q25 via fastp, called clones via MiXCR and kept in-frame beta chains. A single entry per CDR3 protein holds the most common genes and DNA from its merged rows. Present in this sample are some 500,000 distinct CDR3 sequences, approximately 22% of which were seen just once. 0.91% of the sample belongs to the ten largest clones. These data were also reused for a study on T cells expressing NK-cell markers.

The sequencing sample was made of CD4+ T cells sorted from blood. These receptor sequences come from a woman aged 18 to 35 in good health.

The rearrangement joins TRBV20-1 to TRBJ2-3; 9 nucleotides match TRBD2. Germline lookup yields CDR1 DFQATT and CDR2 SNEGSKA (reference sequence). The ends lost 3 bases at V and 1 base at J; junction bases unmatched: 5. The CDR3 totals 15 residues. In DNA, the CDR3 is TGCAGTGCTAGGGTAGCGGGGGCCCGCACAGATACGCAGTATTTT. As protein: CSARVAGARTDTQYF.

A remark on this clonotype: Since no conserved phenylalanine or tryptophan closes the CDR3, a read error is the likely cause. The CDR3 DNA reads as TGTGCCAGCAGTTACTCGCCAGCGGGAGGGCAAGAGCAGTACCTC. Its protein product is CASSYSPAGGQEQYL. This chain uses TRBV6-5 with TRBJ2-7, with TRBD2 matching over 10 bases. The CDR3 runs 15 residues. Trimming took 0 bases from V and 7 from J; bases not matched to a gene: 6. Germline V lookup: CDR1 MNHEY, CDR2 SVGAGI.

This clonotype was seen just once. V is TRBV21-1 and J is TRBJ1-1. TRBV21-1 is listed as a pseudogene. This CDR3 comprises 11 residues. This chain's CDR3 is CASSKVTEAFF. CDR3 nucleotides: TGTGCCAGCAGCAAAGTAACTGAAGCTTTCTTT.

This clonotype has more than one count but fewer than ten. The chain couples TRBV6-1 to TRBJ1-5; D is possibly TRBD1 (5 bases). V was trimmed by 8 bases and J by 1 base, leaving 9 bases between them. This CDR3 comprises 13 residues. The germline CDR1 and CDR2 sequences are MNHNS and SASEGT. CDR3 sequence reads: CASGARSNQPQHF. The CDR3 DNA reads TGTGCCAGCGGGGCCCGGAGCAATCAGCCCCAGCATTTT.

In this sample, this clonotype turned up a few times. The chain has TRBV20-1 and TRBJ2-4; 11 positions match TRBD2. After removal of 5 bases from V and 0 bases from J, the junction contained 9 bases not matched to a gene. Germline lookup yields CDR1 DFQATT and CDR2 SNEGSKA (reference sequence). CDR3 length: 17 amino acids. The DNA for the CDR3 is TGCAGTGCTCGCCCCTGGGGACTAGCGGTAGCCAAAAACATTCAGTACTTC. This sequence encodes CSARPWGLAVAKNIQYF.

This clonotype was observed many times. The V gene is TRBV11-1, the J gene TRBJ2-6; D perhaps matches TRBD1 (5 bases). V was pared by 4 bases and J by 0 bases, with 16 bases between. The germline V gene encodes CDR1 SGHAT and CDR2 FQDESV (reference sequence). The CDR3 runs to 18 residues. As DNA, the CDR3 is TGTGCCAGCAGCTACCCCCCGGACATATACTCTGGGGCCAACGTCCTGACTTTC. Amino acid sequence: CASSYPPDIYSGANVLTF.

In this sample, this clonotype turned up many times. V is TRBV6-6 and J is TRBJ2-5, with 10 bases lining up with TRBD2. Germline values: CDR1 MNHNY, CDR2 SVGAGI (reference sequence). This CDR3 comprises 13 residues. The trim removed 7 bases at V and 4 bases at J, leaving 3 bases unmatched. CDR3 DNA sequence: TGTGCCAGCACCAGACTAGCGGGAGAGACCCAGTACTTC. This translates into CASTRLAGETQYF.

The V gene is TRBV4-2, the J gene TRBJ1-2; weak D call: TRBD1 (6 bases). The CDR3 has 16 residues. Trimming took 0 bases from V and 5 from J, leaving 16 bases between them. The germline CDR1 and CDR2 sequences are LGHNA and YNFKEQ. The CDR3 reads CASSQDLGGREYGYTF. CDR3 in DNA: TGTGCCAGCAGCCAAGATCTCGGGGGCAGGGAGTATGGCTACACCTTC.